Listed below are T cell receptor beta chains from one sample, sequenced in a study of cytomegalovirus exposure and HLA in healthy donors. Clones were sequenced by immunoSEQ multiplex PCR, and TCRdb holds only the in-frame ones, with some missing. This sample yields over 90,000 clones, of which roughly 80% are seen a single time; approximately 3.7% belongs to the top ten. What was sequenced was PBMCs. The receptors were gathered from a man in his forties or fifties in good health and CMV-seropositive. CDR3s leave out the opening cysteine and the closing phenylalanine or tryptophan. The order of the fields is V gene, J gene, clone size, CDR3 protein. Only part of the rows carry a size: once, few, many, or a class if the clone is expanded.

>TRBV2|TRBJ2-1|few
ASSERGAYNEQF
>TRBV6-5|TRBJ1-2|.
ASRTGAGGGYT
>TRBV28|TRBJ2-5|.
ASRPGQVGGETQY
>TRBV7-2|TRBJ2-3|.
ASSSPRAYTQY
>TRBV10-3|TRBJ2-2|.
AINDQGQNTGELF
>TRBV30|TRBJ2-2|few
AWSPDRERELF
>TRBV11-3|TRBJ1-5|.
ASSLGVSRLRNQPQH
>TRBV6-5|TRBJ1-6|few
ASSYTTGSNSPLH
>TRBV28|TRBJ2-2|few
ASSPLGGSGSFSGELF
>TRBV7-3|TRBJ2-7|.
ASSPGGLVGTYEQY
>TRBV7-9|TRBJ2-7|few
ASSSYQGAPYEQY
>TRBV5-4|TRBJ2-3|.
ASSGNGGNTDTQY
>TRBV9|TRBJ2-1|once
ASSTQYNEQF
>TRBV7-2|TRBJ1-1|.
ASSQTNLNTEAF
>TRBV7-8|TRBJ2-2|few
ASSVTGGFGELF
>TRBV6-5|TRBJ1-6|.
ASSYGLNNSPLH
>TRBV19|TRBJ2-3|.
ASAETSGSTDTQY
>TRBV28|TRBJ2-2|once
ASSLLRLSNTGELF
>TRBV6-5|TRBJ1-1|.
ASSLDRGAEAF
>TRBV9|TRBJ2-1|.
ASNVPQMSSYNEQF
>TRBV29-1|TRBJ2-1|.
SALSSGQDEQF
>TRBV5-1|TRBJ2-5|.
ASSSYGETQY
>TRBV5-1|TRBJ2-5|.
ASSSGGGQGETQY
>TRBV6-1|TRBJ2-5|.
ASSESGTSGETQY
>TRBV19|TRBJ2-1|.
ASSIGLAGGPYNEQF
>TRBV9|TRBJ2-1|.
ASSTALRGSYNEQF
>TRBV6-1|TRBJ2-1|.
ASSEWREVGNEQF
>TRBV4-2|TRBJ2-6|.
ASSQESAGAGANVLT
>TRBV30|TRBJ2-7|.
AWSPGGYEQY
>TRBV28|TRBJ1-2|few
ASSTSGTGASYGYT
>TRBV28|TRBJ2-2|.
ASSPQSGTDTGELF
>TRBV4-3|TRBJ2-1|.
ASSQETGIFYNEQF
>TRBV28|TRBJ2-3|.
ASSSSRQGTDTQY
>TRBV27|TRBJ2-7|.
ASSPSTGTRSYEQY
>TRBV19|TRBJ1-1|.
ASSIPGQVFEAF
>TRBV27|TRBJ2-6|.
ASSLFRTVSGANVLT
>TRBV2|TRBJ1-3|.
ASRTDVGNTIY
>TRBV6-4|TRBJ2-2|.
ASSPEGASGSRELF
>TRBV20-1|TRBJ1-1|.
SVSRVTEAF
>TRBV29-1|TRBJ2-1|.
SVEDRLALNEQF
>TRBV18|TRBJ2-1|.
ASSLSGIYNEQF
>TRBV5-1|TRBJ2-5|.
ASSIGTAETQY
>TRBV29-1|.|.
SVGGTAYEQY
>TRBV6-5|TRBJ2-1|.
ASSYSISPGGRQF
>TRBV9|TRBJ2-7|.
ASSVAPGEIGEQY
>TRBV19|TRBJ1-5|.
ASSIQDRNQPQH
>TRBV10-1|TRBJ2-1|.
ASPADGSGSSSYNEQF